This passage covers 29 T cell receptor beta chains from one sample sequenced in a study of cytotoxic CD8 clonotypes in ibrutinib-treated CLL. Using immunoSEQ multiplex PCR, the repertoire was profiled, and TCRdb retains in-frame clones only, with some absent. The sample holds some 130,000 clones, approximately 81% seen once. This material consisted of PBMCs, taken after 24 months of ibrutinib treatment. The receptors were gathered from a human donor with chronic lymphocytic leukemia.

The J gene is TRBJ1-5, the V gene TRBV18; TRBD1 aligns across 7 bases. Germline CDR1 is KGHSH and CDR2 is LQKENI. CDR3 length equals 15 residues. After removal of 3 bases from V and 7 bases from J, the junction contained 9 bases not matched to a gene. CDR3 residues: CASSPRQGVGQPQHF. In DNA, the CDR3 is TGTGCCAGCTCACCTCGACAGGGAGTCGGACAGCCCCAGCATTTT.

The chain recombines TRBV2 with TRBJ1-2; D perhaps matches TRBD1 (6 bases). CDR1 and CDR2 from the germline V gene are SNHLY and FYNNEI. CDR3 length: 14 residues. V was trimmed by 2 bases and J by 4 bases, leaving 11 bases between them. CDR3 protein: CASSERTAIYGYTF. CDR3 DNA: TGTGCCAGCAGTGAACGGACAGCTATCTATGGCTACACCTTC. The full variable domain, rest sourced from reference TRBV2 and TRBJ1-2, is EPEVTQTPSHQVTQMGQEVILRCVPISNHLYFYWYRQILGQKVEFLVSFYNNEISEKSEIFDDQFSVERPDGSNFTLKIRSTKLEDSAMYFCASSERTAIYGYTFGSGTRLTVV.

This chain links TRBV7-9 with TRBJ1-5; unclear D gene. This CDR3 comprises 16 residues. V was trimmed by 1 base and J by 3 bases, leaving 13 bases between them. Germline CDR1 SEHNR, CDR2 FQNEAQ (reference sequence). CDR3 sequence (DNA): TGTGCCAGCAGCTTAGATGGAAGAGGGCTCAATCAGCCCCAGCATTTT. The encoded protein is CASSLDGRGLNQPQHF.

This chain connects TRBV7-2 to TRBJ2-7; perhaps TRBD1 as D (6 bases). V gave up 7 bases and J gave up 2 bases, with 15 bases separating them. CDR3 length equals 14 residues. CDR1 is SGHTA and CDR2 is FQGNSA in the germline V gene. The CDR3 loop is CASTLGPGAYEQYF. In DNA form, the CDR3 reads TGTGCCAGCACCCTCGGGCCAGGGGCCTACGAGCAGTACTTC. Supplemented by reference TRBV7-2 and TRBJ2-7, the full variable domain reads GAGVSQSPSNKVTEKGKDVELRCDPISGHTALYWYRQSLGQGLEFLIYFQGNSAPDKSGLPSDRFSAERTGGSVSTLTIQRTQQEDSAVYLCASTLGPGAYEQYFGPGTRLTVT.

This clone has just one count. This sequence joins TRBV9 and TRBJ1-2, with TRBD1 identical over 8 bases. The CDR3 consists of 14 residues. The V gene's germline CDR1 is SGDLS and CDR2 YYNGEE. V shed 4 bases, J shed 6 bases, and the junction held 8 bases outside the gene matches. CDR3 in amino acids: CASSPGQGWNGYTF. In DNA, the CDR3 is TGTGCCAGCAGCCCCGGACAGGGATGGAATGGCTACACCTTC.

The chain employs TRBV6-5 and TRBJ1-1; D remains ambiguous. The V end was cut by 0 bases, the J end by 1 base, with 6 bases between. CDR3 length equals 14 residues. CDR1 is MNHEY, CDR2 SVGAGI, per germline. CDR3 coding DNA: TGTGCCAGCAGTTACTCGACGTGGAACACTGAAGCTTTCTTT. Encoded protein: CASSYSTWNTEAFF.

This clone showed up just once. The V and J genes are TRBV30 and TRBJ1-5; TRBD1 might be the D (6 bases). The length of the CDR3 is 13 residues. Germline V gene sequence: CDR1 GTSNPN, CDR2 SVGIG (reference sequence). The V and J ends lost 5 bases and 4 bases respectively, with 12 bases between them. CDR3 sequence: CAWEDSLNQPQHF. DNA for the CDR3: TGTGCCTGGGAGGACAGCCTAAATCAGCCCCAGCATTTT.

The CDR3 nucleotides read TGTGCCAGCAGCTCTCCCTCCGGGCCTGGAATTTCACCCCTCCACTTT. Its translation: CASSSPSGPGISPLHF. The gene calls are TRBV7-9 and TRBJ1-6; D remains unclear. CDR3 size: 16 residues. Per the germline V gene, CDR1 is SEHNR and CDR2 is FQNEAQ (reference sequence). V was cut by 4 bases and J by 9 bases, with 19 bases left in between.

V usage is TRBV30 and J usage is TRBJ2-2; tentatively, D is TRBD2 (5 bases). Trimming removed 0 bases from V and 6 bases from J, with 8 bases in between. This CDR3 comprises 13 residues. Germline CDR1 reads GTSNPN; CDR2 reads SVGIG (reference sequence). In DNA form, the CDR3 reads TGTGCCTGGAGTGTACGCGGGTCCGGGGAGCTGTTTTTT. Translation: CAWSVRGSGELFF.

This clone was picked up one time. The chain employs TRBV5-1 and TRBJ2-7, with TRBD1 identical over 8 bases. V shed 0 bases, J shed 2 bases, and the junction held 4 bases outside the gene matches. CDR3 length equals 15 residues. In germline, CDR1 is SGHRS, CDR2 YFSETQ. In DNA form, the CDR3 reads TGCGCCAGCAGCTTGGGGGGACAGGCCACCTACGAGCAGTACTTC. It yields the protein CASSLGGQATYEQYF.

This sequence joins TRBV19 and TRBJ1-3; D is uncertain. Germline V gives CDR1 LNHDA, CDR2 SQIVND (reference sequence). This CDR3 has 15 amino acids. Deletions cut 3 bases from V and 2 bases from J, with 11 bases between. The CDR3 sequence is CASSISSRTGNTIYF. The CDR3 nucleotides read TGTGCCAGTAGTATTTCCTCAAGGACTGGAAACACCATATATTTT. The whole variable domain, filled in from reference TRBV19 and TRBJ1-3, reads DGGITQSPKYLFRKEGQNVTLSCEQNLNHDAMYWYRQDPGQGLRLIYYSQIVNDFQKGDIAEGYSVSREKKESFPLTVTSAQKNPTAFYLCASSISSRTGNTIYFGEGSWLTVV.

This rearrangement joins TRBV16 to TRBJ1-1, with D possibly being TRBD1 (5 bases). The CDR3 has 15 amino acids. The V end was cut by 0 bases, the J end by 7 bases, with 15 bases between. Germline V gene lookup returns CDR1 KGHSY and CDR2 FQNENV. This CDR3 reads CASSQSWGYGGEAFF. CDR3 nucleotide sequence: TGTGCCAGCAGCCAATCTTGGGGGTACGGGGGTGAAGCTTTCTTT.

CDR3 loop: CASSVELNTEAFF. In DNA form, the CDR3 reads TGTGCCAGCAGCGTAGAGCTCAACACTGAAGCTTTCTTT. The rearrangement uses TRBV9 and TRBJ1-1, with D uncertain. This CDR3 spans 13 amino acids. Trimming stripped 0 bases from V and 2 bases from J, with 5 bases between. CDR1 is SGDLS, CDR2 YYNGEE, per germline.

The J gene is TRBJ1-4, the V gene TRBV6-1; 7 bases are shared with TRBD1. The CDR3 covers 16 residues. Trimming cost V 4 bases and J 5 bases; bases outside gene matches: 10. CDR1 and CDR2 (germline): MNHNS, SASEGT. The CDR3 here is CASSGKRGRGNEKLFF. The CDR3 nucleotides are TGTGCCAGCAGTGGAAAGCGGGGCAGGGGGAATGAAAAACTGTTTTTT.

This clone was recorded a few times. The chain has TRBV7-2 and TRBJ1-1, with no clear D. Trimming shortened V by 0 bases and J by 1 base, and 6 bases separated the two germline ends. The CDR3 has 14 residues. From germline, CDR1 is SGHTA and CDR2 FQGNSA. Here the CDR3 DNA reads TGTGCCAGCAGCTTAGCATCGTCGAACACTGAAGCTTTCTTT. Residues: CASSLASSNTEAFF.

The genes are TRBV5-1 and TRBJ1-1, with D possibly matching TRBD1 (5 bases). Trimming removed 6 bases from V and 0 bases from J, with 9 bases in between. The length of the CDR3 is 13 residues. Germline lookup yields CDR1 SGHRS and CDR2 YFSETQ. The CDR3 reads CASTDRMNTEAFF. CDR3 in DNA: TGCGCCAGCACAGACAGAATGAACACTGAAGCTTTCTTT.

This clone was seen a handful of times. The chain employs TRBV4-3 and TRBJ1-5; D gene ambiguous. The CDR3 loop spans 15 amino acids. CDR1 and CDR2 (germline): LGHNA, YSLEER. The V and J ends lost 0 bases and 2 bases respectively, with 8 bases between them. As DNA, the CDR3 is TGCGCCAGCAGCCAAGAAGCCGGGGGCAATCAGCCCCAGCATTTT. Protein sequence: CASSQEAGGNQPQHF.

The chain carries TRBV29-1 and TRBJ2-5, with D possibly matching TRBD1 (5 bases). Trimming removed 6 bases from V and 3 bases from J, with 11 bases in between. CDR3 length: 12 amino acids. Looked up from germline, CDR1 is SQVTM and CDR2 is ANQGSEA. For the CDR3, the DNA is TGCAGCGTCGCCCTGACAGAAGAGACCCAGTACTTC. Protein: CSVALTEETQYF.

V and J are TRBV4-1 and TRBJ2-1, with D hard to call. The CDR3 is 15 amino acids. Germline CDR1 reads MGHRA; CDR2 reads YSYEKL. Trimming removed 0 bases at V and 4 bases at J, with 10 bases between. CDR3 DNA sequence: TGCGCCAGCAGCCAAGATGGACCTCCATACAATGAGCAGTTCTTC. As protein: CASSQDGPPYNEQFF.

This chain connects TRBV6-4 to TRBJ1-5; TRBD1 aligns across 9 bases. The CDR3 consists of 18 residues. V gave up 1 base and J gave up 6 bases; unmatched junction bases: 13. Per germline, CDR1 MRHNA and CDR2 SNTAGT. The CDR3 reads CASSDLRQGGAISQPQHF. The CDR3 DNA is TGTGCCAGCAGTGACTTAAGACAGGGGGGCGCAATAAGTCAGCCCCAGCATTTT.

The CDR3 region is CASSPRTGKNIQYF. In nucleotides, the CDR3 is TGTGCCAGCAGCCCGCGGACAGGAAAAAACATTCAGTACTTC. The rearrangement joins TRBV9 to TRBJ2-4; TRBD1 aligns across 7 bases. Germline CDR1 SGDLS, CDR2 YYNGEE. The junction had 5 bases not matched to a gene; V was cut back by 4 bases and J by 4 bases. CDR3 length: 14 amino acids.

V usage is TRBV21-1 and J usage is TRBJ2-7. TRBV21-1 is tagged as a pseudogene. The CDR3 runs 15 residues. CDR3 sequence: CASSGGGTGSDEQYF. The CDR3 DNA is TGTGCCAGCAGCGGAGGGGGTACAGGGAGCGACGAGCAGTACTTC.

The V call is TRBV19, the J call TRBJ2-2; D is uncertain. Germline V lookup: CDR1 LNHDA, CDR2 SQIVND (reference sequence). V was shortened by 3 bases and J by 7 bases, with 15 bases between the two germline ends. The CDR3 length is 15 residues. CDR3 nucleotides: TGTGCCAGTAGTATCTCAGTCAGCTACGGCGGGGAGCTGTTTTTT. This sequence encodes CASSISVSYGGELFF.

The chain employs TRBV6-5 and TRBJ1-2; TRBD1 agrees at 8 bases. The V gene end was trimmed by 0 bases and the J gene end by 7 bases; junction bases not matched to a gene: 4. The germline V gene encodes CDR1 MNHEY and CDR2 SVGAGI. The CDR3 length is 14 residues. This CDR3 reads CASSYSRGQSGYTF. The CDR3 bases are TGTGCCAGCAGTTACTCCAGGGGGCAGAGTGGCTACACCTTC.

The chain has TRBV6-6 and TRBJ1-1; D gene ambiguous. The length of the CDR3 is 11 residues. Germline CDR1 MNHNY, CDR2 SVGAGI (reference sequence). V was trimmed by 6 bases and J by 1 base, leaving 3 bases between them. The DNA for the CDR3 is TGTGCCAGCAGGGAGAACACTGAAGCTTTCTTT. Translation gives CASRENTEAFF.

The chain links TRBV18 to TRBJ1-1, with D perhaps TRBD1 (5 bases). The CDR3 is 14 residues long. Looked up from germline, CDR1 is KGHSH and CDR2 is LQKENI. The V end lost 3 bases, the J end lost 5 bases, and 13 bases lay between the germline ends. CDR3 nucleotide sequence: TGTGCCAGCTCACCCTCACGGGGACCAACTGAAGCTTTCTTT. Protein product: CASSPSRGPTEAFF.

This rearrangement joins TRBV6-5 to TRBJ2-2; D might be TRBD1 or TRBD2, each matching 5 bases. The CDR3 is made up of 14 amino acids. Germline CDR1 is MNHEY and CDR2 is SVGAGI. V shed 2 bases and J shed 6 bases, with 10 bases lying between them. The CDR3 spells CASSYPGAAGELFF. The CDR3 nucleotides read TGTGCCAGCAGTTACCCCGGGGCTGCCGGGGAGCTGTTTTTT.

The chain carries TRBV6-5 and TRBJ1-2; 8 bases match TRBD1. The V gene end was trimmed by 5 bases and the J gene end by 3 bases; junction bases not matched to a gene: 2. The CDR3 sequence is 13 residues long. CDR1 and CDR2 (germline): MNHEY, SVGAGI. CDR3 DNA: TGTGCCAGCAGTCCGGACAGGGACTATGGCTACACCTTC. It yields the protein CASSPDRDYGYTF.

V and J are TRBV11-1 and TRBJ2-3, with TRBD2 identical over 15 bases. The ends lost 1 base at V and 5 bases at J; junction bases unmatched: 4. The CDR3 spans 17 residues. Germline V gives CDR1 SGHAT, CDR2 FQDESV (reference sequence). The CDR3 spells CASSLGTSGGAGDTQYF. CDR3 nucleotides: TGTGCCAGCAGCTTAGGGACTAGCGGGGGGGCTGGAGATACGCAGTATTTT.